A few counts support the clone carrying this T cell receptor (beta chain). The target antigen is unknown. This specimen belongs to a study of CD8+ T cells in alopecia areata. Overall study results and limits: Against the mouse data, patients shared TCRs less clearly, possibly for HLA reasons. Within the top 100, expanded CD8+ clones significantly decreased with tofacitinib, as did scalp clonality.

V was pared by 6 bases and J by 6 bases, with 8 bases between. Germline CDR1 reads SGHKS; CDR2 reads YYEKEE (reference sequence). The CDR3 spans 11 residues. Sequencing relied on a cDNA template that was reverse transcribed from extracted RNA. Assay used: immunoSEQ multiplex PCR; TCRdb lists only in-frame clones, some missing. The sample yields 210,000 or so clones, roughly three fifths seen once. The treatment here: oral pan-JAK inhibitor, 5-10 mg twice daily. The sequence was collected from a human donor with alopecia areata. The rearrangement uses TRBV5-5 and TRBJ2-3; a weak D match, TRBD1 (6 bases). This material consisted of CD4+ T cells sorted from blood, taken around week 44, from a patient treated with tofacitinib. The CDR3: CASTRGDTQYF. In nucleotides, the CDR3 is TGTGCCAGCACTAGGGGGGATACGCAGTATTTT.